This T cell receptor (beta chain) was identified during a study of PD-1 and CTLA-4 blockade in melanoma. The germline gives CDR1 KGHSH, CDR2 LQKENI. The V gene end was trimmed by 2 bases and the J gene end by 5 bases; junction bases not matched to a gene: 7. CDR3 length equals 15 residues. Only in-frame clones appear in the TCRdb table, and some are missing; sequencing was by immunoSEQ multiplex PCR. The sample holds fewer than 35,000 clones, about 87% seen once. The sequence came from a human donor with melanoma. The gene calls are TRBV18 and TRBJ2-3, with 7 bases fitting TRBD1. The specimen was CD8+ T cells from peripheral blood, collected from a patient given anti-PD-1 treatment. The CDR3 loop reads CASSPRGGDRDTQYF. In DNA form, the CDR3 reads TGTGCCAGCTCACCAAGAGGGGGCGATCGAGATACGCAGTATTTT.